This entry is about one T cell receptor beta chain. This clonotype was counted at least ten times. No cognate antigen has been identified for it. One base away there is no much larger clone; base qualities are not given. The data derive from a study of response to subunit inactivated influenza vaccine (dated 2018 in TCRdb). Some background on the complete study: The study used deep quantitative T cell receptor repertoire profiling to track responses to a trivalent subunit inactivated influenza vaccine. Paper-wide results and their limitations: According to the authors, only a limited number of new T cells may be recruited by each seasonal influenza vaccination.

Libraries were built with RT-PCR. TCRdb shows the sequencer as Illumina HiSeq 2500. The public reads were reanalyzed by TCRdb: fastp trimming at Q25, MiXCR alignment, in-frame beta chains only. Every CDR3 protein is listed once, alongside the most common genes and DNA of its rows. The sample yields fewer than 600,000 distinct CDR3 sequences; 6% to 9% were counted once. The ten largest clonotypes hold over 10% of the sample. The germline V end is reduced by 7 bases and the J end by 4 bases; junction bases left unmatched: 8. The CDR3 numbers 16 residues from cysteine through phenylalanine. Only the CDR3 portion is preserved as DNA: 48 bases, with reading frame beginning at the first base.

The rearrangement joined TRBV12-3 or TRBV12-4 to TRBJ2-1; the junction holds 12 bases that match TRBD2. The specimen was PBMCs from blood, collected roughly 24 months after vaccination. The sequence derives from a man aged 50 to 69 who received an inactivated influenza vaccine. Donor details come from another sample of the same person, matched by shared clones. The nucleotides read TGTGCCAGCACCCCTCCGGGACTAGCGGGTTACAATGAGCAGTTCTTC. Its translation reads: CASTPPGLAGYNEQFF.